The 26 T cell receptor beta chains presented below share a single source sample, sequenced in a study of chemoradiotherapy in HPV16-positive cancers. The repertoire was sequenced with immunoSEQ multiplex PCR; TCRdb's copy has only in-frame clones and lacks some. This sample carries roughly 20,000 clones, around nine tenths of them seen once, and the ten largest clones take 17%. The material sequenced was blood, taken from a patient who underwent chemoradiotherapy. Every receptor here comes from a human donor with HPV-associated anogenital cancer.

The chain couples TRBV29-1 to TRBJ2-7, with a tentative D call TRBD1 (5 bases). Germline values: CDR1 SQVTM, CDR2 ANQGSEA. This CDR3 has 12 amino acids. Trimming shortened V by 6 bases and J by 1 base, and 10 bases separated the two germline ends. The CDR3 coding sequence is TGCAGCGTCAGGGTCGCTTCCTACGAGCAGTACTTC. Protein product: CSVRVASYEQYF.

V is TRBV18 and J is TRBJ1-2; D gene unclear. Germline V lookup: CDR1 KGHSH, CDR2 LQKENI. With 1 base removed from V and 1 base from J, the gap between germline ends came to 7 bases. This CDR3 is built from 14 residues. CDR3 loop: CASSPQTDNYGYTF. Written as DNA, the CDR3 is TGTGCCAGCTCACCACAAACAGATAACTATGGCTACACCTTC.

The chain combines TRBV12-5 with TRBJ2-3, with 10 bases identical to TRBD1. Per germline, CDR1 LGHNT and CDR2 FRNRAP. J lost 0 bases, V lost 6 bases, and 15 bases had no gene match. The CDR3 has 19 residues. The CDR3 protein is CASGVDRGSASFSTDTQYF. In DNA form, the CDR3 reads TGTGCTAGTGGGGTGGACAGGGGGTCCGCCTCGTTTAGCACAGATACGCAGTATTTT.

The V and J genes are TRBV11-2 and TRBJ2-5, with D perhaps matching TRBD1 (5 bases). The V end lost 0 bases, the J end lost 7 bases, and 9 bases lay between the germline ends. The CDR3 contains 13 residues. Germline V gives CDR1 SGHAT, CDR2 FQNNGV. The CDR3 sequence: CASSLDREGTQYF. As DNA, the CDR3 is TGTGCCAGCAGCTTAGACAGGGAAGGGACCCAGTACTTC.

The chain links TRBV27 to TRBJ2-7; possibly TRBD2 for D (6 bases). Germline-derived CDR1 and CDR2 are MNHEY and SMNVEV (reference sequence). The V and J ends lost 6 bases and 6 bases respectively, with 15 bases between them. The CDR3 loop spans 13 amino acids. CDR3 in amino acids: CASSLLAGSEQYF. CDR3 in DNA: TGTGCCAGCAGCCTATTGGCGGGGTCCGAGCAGTACTTC.

Only one count was recorded for this clone. This chain uses TRBV5-1 with TRBJ2-2; D unresolved. Trimming left V 1 base short and J 1 base short, with 8 bases between. This CDR3 spans 15 amino acids. Germline V gene lookup returns CDR1 SGHRS and CDR2 YFSETQ. The CDR3 DNA follows: TGCGCCAGCAGCTTGTTAGGGTTGAACACCGGGGAGCTGTTTTTT. It codes for CASSLLGLNTGELFF.

The V and J genes are TRBV6-1 and TRBJ2-1; 8 bases are a match to TRBD2. The trim removed 6 bases at V and 3 bases at J, leaving 7 bases unmatched. There are 15 residues in the CDR3. CDR1 MNHNS and CDR2 SASEGT come from the germline V gene. DNA for the CDR3: TGTGCCAGCAGACCCCGCGGGGGGAACTACAATGAGCAGTTCTTC. As protein: CASRPRGGNYNEQFF.

The chain is built from TRBV11-2 and TRBJ2-1, with TRBD1 identical over 9 bases. With V trimmed by 4 bases and J by 8 bases, 9 bases remained unmatched. Germline V lookup: CDR1 SGHAT, CDR2 FQNNGV. The CDR3 length is 15 residues. The CDR3 nucleotides read TGTGCCAGCAGCTCCATACAGGGGGCGCGCCATGAGCAGTTCTTC. Protein sequence: CASSSIQGARHEQFF.

The chain couples TRBV7-8 to TRBJ2-4; D tentatively reads TRBD1 or TRBD2 (7 bases each). The CDR3 consists of 19 residues. Germline CDR1 SGHVS, CDR2 FQNEAQ. V lost 1 base, J lost 2 bases, and 21 bases lay in between. CDR3 nucleotides: TGTGCCAGCAGCTTAGTGGGGGGGTCGGACAGGCTACCCAAAAACATTCAGTACTTC. Encoded protein: CASSLVGGSDRLPKNIQYF.

This clone was counted a single time. The chain carries TRBV7-3 and TRBJ2-1, with 7 positions matching TRBD2. Germline lookup yields CDR1 SGHTA and CDR2 FQGTGA. The ends lost 3 bases at V and 5 bases at J; junction bases unmatched: 7. This CDR3 spans 15 amino acids. This CDR3 reads CASSFVGGRDNEQFF. Here the CDR3 DNA reads TGTGCCAGCAGCTTCGTGGGAGGGAGGGACAATGAGCAGTTCTTC.

The chain employs TRBV19 and TRBJ2-1; TRBD2 matches 13 bases. Germline V gives CDR1 LNHDA, CDR2 SQIVND (reference sequence). After removal of 7 bases from V and 2 bases from J, the junction contained 5 bases not matched to a gene. The CDR3 totals 16 residues. The CDR3 DNA is TGTGCCAGTACAACTAGCGGGAGGGCCCCCTACAATGAGCAGTTCTTC. It codes for CASTTSGRAPYNEQFF.

This sequence joins TRBV19 and TRBJ2-1; 8 bases match TRBD1. The CDR3 has 16 amino acids. The germline V gene has CDR1 LNHDA and CDR2 SQIVND (reference sequence). The junction had 7 bases not matched to a gene; V was cut back by 5 bases and J by 1 base. As DNA, the CDR3 is TGTGCCAGTAGTGCCTCCGGGACAGGTTCCTACAATGAGCAGTTCTTC. It specifies CASSASGTGSYNEQFF.

This chain joins TRBV9 and TRBJ2-3; possible D gene TRBD1, 6 bases. The CDR3 is 16 amino acids. From germline, CDR1 is SGDLS and CDR2 YYNGEE. Trimming removed 3 bases from V and 1 base from J, with 15 bases in between. The CDR3 nucleotides read TGTGCCAGCAGCGGGGGACACGGGCAGGGCACAGATACGCAGTATTTT. This sequence encodes CASSGGHGQGTDTQYF. The full variable domain, rest sourced from reference TRBV9 and TRBJ2-3, is DSGVTQTPKHLITATGQRVTLRCSPRSGDLSVYWYQQSLDQGLQFLIQYYNGEERAKGNILERFSAQQFPDLHSELNLSSLELGDSALYFCASSGGHGQGTDTQYFGPGTRLTVL.

V and J are TRBV4-3 and TRBJ2-6; unclear D gene. V was pared by 1 base and J by 2 bases, with 6 bases between. CDR1 is LGHNA, CDR2 YSLEER, per germline. This CDR3 has 15 residues. Here the CDR3 DNA reads TGCGCCAGCAGCCAAGGAATAACTGGGGCCAACGTCCTGACTTTC. This encodes CASSQGITGANVLTF.

The chain employs TRBV27 and TRBJ1-5; D is possibly TRBD1 (5 bases). The CDR3 contains 14 residues. In germline, CDR1 is MNHEY, CDR2 SMNVEV (reference sequence). Trimming pared 3 bases from V and 5 bases from J, leaving 11 bases between. For the CDR3, the DNA is TGTGCCAGCAGTTTCCAGGGAGGTGATCAGCCCCAGCATTTT. Its translation: CASSFQGGDQPQHF.

The V and J genes are TRBV18 and TRBJ2-7; TRBD2 matches at 8 bases. Losses at the gene ends were 3 bases for V and 6 bases for J; bases not matched to a gene: 13. Germline-derived CDR1 and CDR2 are KGHSH and LQKENI. The CDR3 covers 16 residues. CDR3 bases: TGTGCCAGCTCACCCCCTAGCGGGTACGGTCGTGGCGAGCAGTACTTC. This encodes CASSPPSGYGRGEQYF.

J is TRBJ2-7 and V is TRBV7-3, with 8 bases lining up with TRBD1. CDR1 and CDR2 (germline): SGHTA, FQGTGA. The CDR3 loop spans 13 amino acids. Unmatched junction bases numbered 6, after V lost 0 bases and J lost 11 bases. The CDR3 loop is CASSLTGQALKYF. CDR3 bases: TGTGCCAGCAGCTTAACGGGACAGGCATTAAAGTACTTC.

J is TRBJ1-5 and V is TRBV11-2; D gene unclear. Germline CDR1 SGHAT, CDR2 FQNNGV. CDR3 length equals 14 residues. Trimming removed 1 base from V and 7 bases from J, with 11 bases in between. CDR3 coding DNA: TGTGCCAGCAGCTTAGTTGGACCGGCGCAGCCCCAGCATTTT. It encodes CASSLVGPAQPQHF.

The rearrangement uses TRBV5-4 and TRBJ1-2; the D gene is possibly TRBD1 (6 bases). Germline CDR1 and CDR2: SGHNT and YYREEE (reference sequence). The CDR3 consists of 15 residues. Trimming stripped 2 bases from V and 0 bases from J, with 11 bases between. CDR3 coding DNA: TGTGCCAGCAGCTTATTGACAGGCCCTAACTATGGCTACACCTTC. Translation: CASSLLTGPNYGYTF.

The chain employs TRBV6-1 and TRBJ2-7, with D tentatively TRBD2 (6 bases). The CDR3 runs to 15 residues. The V and J ends lost 4 bases and 5 bases respectively, with 18 bases between them. CDR1 and CDR2 from the germline V gene are MNHNS and SASEGT. CDR3 in DNA: TGTGCCAGCAGTGGGGACTTTTATCGTCTGGACGAGCAGTACTTC. It codes for CASSGDFYRLDEQYF.

The rearrangement joins TRBV7-3 to TRBJ2-6; no clear D. CDR3 length equals 15 residues. Per the germline V gene, CDR1 is SGHTA and CDR2 is FQGTGA. The V gene lost 4 bases and the J gene lost 0 bases, with 7 bases spanning the gap. DNA for the CDR3: TGTGCCAGCAGCTACTCAGGCTCTGGGGCCAACGTCCTGACTTTC. It translates to CASSYSGSGANVLTF. The full variable domain, in which reference TRBV7-3 and TRBJ2-6 provide the parts outside the CDR3, is GAGVSQTPSNKVTEKGKYVELRCDPISGHTALYWYRQSLGQGPEFLIYFQGTGAADDSGLPNDRFFAVRPEGSVSTLKIQRTERGDSAVYLCASSYSGSGANVLTFGAGSRLTVL.

The chain recombines TRBV7-3 with TRBJ2-3; the match to TRBD2 covers 7 bases. Germline V lookup: CDR1 SGHTA, CDR2 FQGTGA. The V and J ends lost 2 bases and 1 base, in that order; junction bases with no gene match: 0. CDR3 size: 14 residues. The CDR3 DNA follows: TGTGCCAGCAGCTTAGCGGGGGGCACAGATACGCAGTATTTT. This gives the protein CASSLAGGTDTQYF.

This clone was detected only once. The chain carries TRBV13 and TRBJ2-5, with unresolved D. TRBJ2-7 explains the end of the DNA better; the J call may be wrong. Per germline, CDR1 PRHDT and CDR2 FYEKMQ (reference sequence). This CDR3 contains 13 residues. CDR3 nucleotide sequence: TGTGCCAGCAGCCCGGACGGTGACTACGAGCAGTACTTC. Protein sequence: CASSPDGDYEQYF.

The chain recombines TRBV6-4 with TRBJ1-5; D gene uncertain. CDR3 size: 13 residues. Trimming took off 3 bases at V and 3 bases at J, with 6 bases between the two ends. Looked up from germline, CDR1 is MRHNA and CDR2 is SNTAGT. CDR3 region: CASSEADNQPQHF. CDR3 nucleotide sequence: TGTGCCAGCAGTGAGGCGGACAATCAGCCCCAGCATTTT.

This clone was detected once. J is TRBJ1-2 and V is TRBV5-6, with TRBD1 matching over 9 bases. The germline V gene has CDR1 SGHDT and CDR2 YYEEEE. Germline trimming cut 0 bases from V and 6 bases from J; bases unmatched to any gene: 9. The CDR3 length is 16 residues. The CDR3 here is CASSLDRGRIPHGYTF. Written as DNA, the CDR3 is TGTGCCAGCAGCTTGGACAGGGGGCGCATACCACATGGCTACACCTTC.

The V and J genes are TRBV29-1 and TRBJ2-4; 8 bases fit TRBD1. CDR3 length: 14 residues. Trimming cost V 4 bases and J 6 bases; bases outside gene matches: 8. Germline V gene lookup returns CDR1 SQVTM and CDR2 ANQGSEA. The CDR3 here is CSVAAGGEGNIQYF. Here the CDR3 DNA reads TGCAGCGTTGCGGCAGGGGGCGAGGGAAACATTCAGTACTTC.